A single TCR beta chain is shown here with its context. The protocol was immunoSEQ multiplex PCR, while the TCRdb copy is restricted to in-frame clones and leaves out a portion. The sample yields 250,000 or so clones, approximately 86% seen once. The V end lost 4 bases, the J end lost 1 base, and 10 bases lay between the germline ends. Per germline, CDR1 MNHEY and CDR2 SVGAGI. The CDR3 loop spans 14 amino acids. These data belong to a study of blood T cell repertoires in COVID-19. This sequence originates from a woman between 65 and 79 years old with active or convalescent COVID-19. The chain joins TRBV6-5 to TRBJ1-1; the D is unclear. Sequencing was done on a sample of peripheral blood. The CDR3 bases are TGTGCCAGCAGTTCATCCCCGGGGAACACTGAAGCTTTCTTT. Translating it yields CASSSSPGNTEAFF.